Following are 2 T cell receptor beta chains from one sample sequenced in a study of control samples from healthy donors and cancer patients. Produced via immunoSEQ multiplex PCR; TCRdb's table is partial and in-frame only. The data contain around 200,000 clones, approximately 95% of them singletons. What was sequenced was blood. Receptor source: a man between 18 and 35 years old in good health.

This clone was recorded once. The chain uses TRBV3-1 (or the pseudogene TRBV3-2) and TRBJ2-3; TRBD2 matches 16 bases. The V segment lost 1 base and the J segment 6 bases; nucleotides outside the gene matches: 7. The CDR3 is 18 amino acids. Germline CDR1 LGHDT, CDR2 YNNKEL (reference sequence). This chain's CDR3 is CASSQVLGLAGGPDTQYF. DNA for the CDR3: TGTGCCAGCAGCCAAGTTTTGGGACTAGCGGGGGGGCCCGATACGCAGTATTTT.

In nucleotides, the CDR3 is TGCAGCGTTCCCCGACAGGGTAACTATGGCTACACCTTC. Translating gives CSVPRQGNYGYTF. The chain is built from TRBV29-1 and TRBJ1-2; 7 bases are shared with TRBD1. The germline gives CDR1 SQVTM, CDR2 ANQGSEA. The ends lost 5 bases at V and 1 base at J; junction bases unmatched: 4. CDR3 length: 13 amino acids.